This T cell receptor (beta chain) was identified during a study of T cells in Graves' hyperthyroidism and ophthalmopathy. The ends were cut back, 1 base at V and 0 bases at J, with 6 bases in the middle. CDR3 size: 14 residues. CDR1 and CDR2 (germline): SNHLY, FYNNEI. With a duration under 2 months, the hyperthyroidism was newly diagnosed in patients aged 18 to 65. The authors took PBMCs from roughly 9.5 ml fresh peripheral blood. Study-level results: The model identified upcoming ophthalmopathy a median 6.5 months ahead of onset. Through a model of 13 V-J features, ophthalmopathy was separated from stable hyperthyroidism.

It was RNA transcripts that yielded the amplified TCR beta CDR3 regions. An initial round of RT-PCR targeting the TCR CDR3 relied on the HTBI primer set. MiXCR, run by TCRdb on the multiplex PCR reads, gives a single entry per CDR3 protein. The repertoire includes about 180,000 distinct CDR3 sequences, around 8.9% of them detected once, and 22% sits in the top ten. Ten or more counts support this clonotype. Its antigen is still unknown. The source is a woman between 18 and 29 years old with Graves' hyperthyroidism that later progressed to Graves' ophthalmopathy. Sample: blood. This chain connects TRBV2 to TRBJ1-1; a possible D gene is TRBD1 (5 bases). As DNA, the CDR3 is TGTGCCAGCAGTGAAGAACAGGTGAACACTGAAGCTTTCTTT. Translation: CASSEEQVNTEAFF. Full variable domain (rest looked up from reference TRBV2 and TRBJ1-1): EPEVTQTPSHQVTQMGQEVILRCVPISNHLYFYWYRQILGQKVEFLVSFYNNEISEKSEIFDDQFSVERPDGSNFTLKIRSTKLEDSAMYFCASSEEQVNTEAFFGQGTRLTVV.